These 22 T cell receptor beta chains were all obtained from the same sample, sequenced in a study of blood T cells in healthy people across ages. Sample-barcoded 5' priming and a J-beta primer mix drove a second PCR of about 6 to 12 cycles. TCRdb independently ran MiXCR on the 5' RACE reads; one entry per CDR3 protein. This sample has more than 800,000 distinct CDR3 sequences, with 29% found just once. The sequenced sample consisted of blood. The receptors shown here come from a woman of 80 years or more in good health.

The chain links TRBV2 to TRBJ2-7; D gene unclear. The length of the CDR3 is 12 residues. Germline V gene sequence: CDR1 SNHLY, CDR2 FYNNEI. Trimming left V 5 bases short and J 4 bases short, with 9 bases between. This CDR3 reads CASSKPGYEQYF. CDR3 nucleotide sequence: TGTGCCAGCAGTAAGCCCGGATACGAGCAGTACTTC.

This clonotype was seen ten or more times. The genes are TRBV20-1 and TRBJ2-1; no clear D gene. The V end lost 3 bases, the J end lost 0 bases, and 15 bases lay between the germline ends. The CDR3 length is 16 residues. CDR1 and CDR2 (germline): DFQATT, SNEGSKA (reference sequence). The DNA for the CDR3 is TGCAGTGCTAGGATTATTAAGGAGAGCTCCTACAATGAGCAGTTCTTC. As protein: CSARIIKESSYNEQFF.

Remarks on this clonotype: One base away lies a much larger clone, so this may be a sequencing read error. The V call is TRBV3-1, the J call TRBJ2-4; TRBD1 matches at 7 bases. With the DNA end fitting TRBJ2-7 better, the J assignment may be wrong. There are 16 residues in the CDR3. CDR1 is LGHDT and CDR2 is YNNKEL in the germline V gene (reference sequence). The CDR3, as DNA: TGTGCCAGCAGCCTTTCCGGGACAGTTATGACCTACGAGCAGTACTTC. Protein product: CASSLSGTVMTYEQYF.

This clonotype was counted ten times or more. V is TRBV6-2 or TRBV6-3 and J is TRBJ2-7; D possibly uses TRBD1 or TRBD2 (5 bases each). Germline CDR1 is MNHEY and CDR2 is SVGEGT. This CDR3 comprises 15 residues. The V and J ends lost 4 bases and 0 bases respectively, with 13 bases between them. CDR3 sequence (DNA): TGTGCCAGCAGTTTGATTGGGACGGGCTCCTACGAGCAGTACTTC. It translates to CASSLIGTGSYEQYF.

A remark on this clonotype: A much larger clone lies a single base off, so this may be a read error. The J gene is TRBJ1-2, the V gene TRBV12-3 or TRBV12-4; D not resolved. Between the trimmed V and J ends, which lost 5 bases and 7 bases, there was a span of 14 bases. The CDR3 covers 13 residues. CDR3 coding DNA: TGTGCCAGCAGTCATCGCAGACGAGGTGGCTACACCTTC. Encoded protein: CASSHRRRGGYTF.

About this clonotype itself: A much larger clone lies one base from this, so it may be a read error. V is TRBV6-2 or TRBV6-3 and J is TRBJ2-7, with D possibly TRBD1 on 6 matching bases. The germline V and J ends were trimmed by 6 bases and 7 bases, with 19 bases remaining between them. The CDR3 is 14 residues long. The V gene's germline CDR1 is MNHEY and CDR2 SVGEGT. CDR3 coding DNA: TGTGCCAGCAGCAGCCCGGGACAACACCGTGAGCAGTACTTC. It translates to CASSSPGQHREQYF.

This clonotype was observed at least ten times. The gene calls are TRBV7-2 and TRBJ2-1; 8 positions agree with TRBD2. J lost 9 bases, V lost 3 bases, and 7 bases had no gene match. Germline CDR1 is SGHTA and CDR2 is FQGNSA. The CDR3 totals 14 residues. This chain's CDR3 is CASSFGTRGGEQFF. CDR3 bases: TGTGCCAGCAGCTTCGGGACTCGGGGGGGTGAGCAGTTCTTC.

There are a few counts of this clonotype. The chain has TRBV11-3 and TRBJ2-5, with D perhaps matching TRBD1 (6 bases). Gene TRBJ2-1 matches the end of the DNA better, so the J call may be wrong. In germline, CDR1 is SGHNT, CDR2 YENEEA. This CDR3 contains 16 residues. CDR3 amino acids: CASSRRDTDAQETQFF. The CDR3 DNA reads TGTGCCAGCAGCCGTCGGGACACAGACGCACAAGAGACCCAGTTCTTC.

This clonotype was detected ten times or more. V is TRBV7-8 and J is TRBJ2-3; 12 bases map to TRBD2. In germline, CDR1 is SGHVS, CDR2 FQNEAQ. After removal of 2 bases from V and 0 bases from J, the junction contained 6 bases not matched to a gene. This CDR3 comprises 18 residues. CDR3 DNA: TGTGCCAGCAGCTTACTAGCGGGGGGGACCACTAGCACAGATACGCAGTATTTT. The encoded protein is CASSLLAGGTTSTDTQYF.

This clonotype was seen at least ten times. The chain recombines TRBV12-3 or TRBV12-4 with TRBJ1-5; 9 nucleotides agree with TRBD1. Losses at the gene ends were 5 bases for V and 0 bases for J; bases not matched to a gene: 8. The CDR3 sequence is 17 residues long. CDR3 DNA: TGTGCCAGCAGTATTACAGGGGGCCGAAATAGCAATCAGCCCCAGCATTTT. This translates into CASSITGGRNSNQPQHF.

This clonotype was seen at least ten times. This chain joins TRBV7-2 and TRBJ2-5; D remains unclear. Germline CDR1 and CDR2: SGHTA and FQGNSA. The CDR3 contains 14 residues. Trimming stripped 5 bases from V and 0 bases from J, with 10 bases between. The DNA of the CDR3 is TGTGCCAGCAGCCAAAGGGCTTACCAAGAGACCCAGTACTTC. Protein: CASSQRAYQETQYF.

This clonotype was detected a few times. The V gene is TRBV11-2, the J gene TRBJ1-2; 11 bases fit TRBD1. The CDR3 has 16 amino acids. Trimming took 1 base from V and 4 from J; bases not matched to a gene: 5. Germline-derived CDR1 and CDR2 are SGHAT and FQNNGV. CDR3 in amino acids: CASSLAGGQGAYGYTF. The DNA for the CDR3 is TGTGCCAGCAGCTTAGCTGGAGGACAGGGGGCCTATGGCTACACCTTC.

This clonotype was found many times. The gene calls are TRBV6-2 or TRBV6-3 and TRBJ2-7; TRBD2 matches 10 bases. With V trimmed by 7 bases and J by 1 base, 4 bases remained unmatched. Per the germline V gene, CDR1 is MNHEY and CDR2 is SVGEGT. The CDR3 loop spans 14 amino acids. CDR3 sequence: CASNPSGGSYEQYF. The CDR3 bases are TGTGCCAGCAACCCTAGCGGGGGTTCCTACGAGCAGTACTTC.

The CDR3 DNA reads TGCAGTGCTAGCGGGACGGGATCTGGTCAGCCCCAGCATTTT. Translation: CSASGTGSGQPQHF. J is TRBJ1-5 and V is TRBV20-1; D is possibly TRBD1 (5 bases). CDR1 and CDR2 (germline): DFQATT, SNEGSKA (reference sequence). There are 14 residues in the CDR3. The germline V and J ends were trimmed by 3 bases and 6 bases, with 15 bases remaining between them.

This clonotype was picked up a small number of times. Compared with germline, one end of the junction differs, possibly owing to a read error. V is TRBV6-1 and J is TRBJ2-4; 8 positions match TRBD1. The CDR3 length is 16 residues. Germline lookup yields CDR1 MNHNS and CDR2 SASEGT. The DNA of the CDR3 is TGTGCCAGCAGTGTCACACAGGGGGGAGCCAAAAACGTTCAGTACTTC. Its translation: CASSVTQGGAKNVQYF.

Notes on this clonotype: A much larger clone differs by one base, so this may be a read error. The chain is built from TRBV18 and TRBJ2-1, with 8 positions matching TRBD1. Trimming cost V 2 bases and J 5 bases; bases outside gene matches: 2. The V gene's germline CDR1 is KGHSH and CDR2 LQKENI. This CDR3 is built from 14 residues. In DNA form, the CDR3 reads TGTGCCAGCTCACCAGAGACAGGGGACAATGAGCAGTTCTTC. It codes for CASSPETGDNEQFF.

The chain combines TRBV3-1 with TRBJ1-1; D unresolved. Germline values: CDR1 LGHDT, CDR2 YNNKEL (reference sequence). Trimming took off 5 bases at V and 2 bases at J, with 12 bases between the two ends. The CDR3 loop spans 14 amino acids. Written as DNA, the CDR3 is TGTGCCAGCAGCTGTCTTCGGGGAAACACTGAAGCTTTCTTT. Translated: CASSCLRGNTEAFF.

A note on this clonotype: The conserved phenylalanine or tryptophan is not found at the CDR3 terminus, so this likely reflects a read error. This chain connects TRBV5-1 to TRBJ2-1; 8 bases map to TRBD1. This CDR3 comprises 14 residues. CDR1 is SGHRS and CDR2 is YFSETQ in the germline V gene. With 5 bases clipped from V and 2 bases from J, the junction kept 3 bases outside the gene matches. CDR3 in amino acids: CASRRTGTYNEQFL. The DNA of the CDR3 is TGCGCCAGCAGACGGACAGGGACCTACAATGAGCAGTTCTTG.

The V call is TRBV6-2 or TRBV6-3, the J call TRBJ1-1; D is uncertain. V gave up 8 bases and J gave up 4 bases, with 14 bases separating them. The CDR3 has 13 residues. Germline loops: CDR1 MNHEY, CDR2 SVGEGT. The CDR3 coding sequence is TGTGCCAGCGGGCCTTGGGCGGGCACTGAAGCTTTCTTT. This translates into CASGPWAGTEAFF.

This clonotype was recorded many times. This chain connects TRBV12-3 or TRBV12-4 to TRBJ2-3; 9 positions agree with TRBD2. V lost 3 bases, J lost 4 bases, and 8 bases stayed unmatched. This CDR3 is built from 16 residues. In DNA, the CDR3 is TGTGCCAGCAGTTTTGGGGGCGGGGGGGGTGCAGATACGCAGTATTTT. Translated: CASSFGGGGGADTQYF.

This clonotype was recorded a few times. V and J are TRBV7-2 and TRBJ2-5, with 11 bases fitting TRBD2. The length of the CDR3 is 16 residues. With 0 bases clipped from V and 4 bases from J, the junction kept 4 bases outside the gene matches. The V gene's germline CDR1 is SGHTA and CDR2 FQGNSA. The CDR3 loop is CASSLASSGGGETQYF. CDR3 DNA sequence: TGTGCCAGCAGCTTAGCGAGTAGCGGGGGGGGAGAGACCCAGTACTTC.

This clonotype was detected many times. This sequence joins TRBV28 and TRBJ2-5; TRBD1 might be the D (6 bases). The V gene's germline CDR1 is MDHEN and CDR2 SYDVKM. This CDR3 region has 14 residues. The V and J ends lost 6 bases and 5 bases respectively, with 16 bases between them. CDR3 region: CASSARGPGETQYF. The CDR3 DNA follows: TGTGCCAGCAGCGCCAGGGGTCCTGGGGAGACCCAGTACTTC.